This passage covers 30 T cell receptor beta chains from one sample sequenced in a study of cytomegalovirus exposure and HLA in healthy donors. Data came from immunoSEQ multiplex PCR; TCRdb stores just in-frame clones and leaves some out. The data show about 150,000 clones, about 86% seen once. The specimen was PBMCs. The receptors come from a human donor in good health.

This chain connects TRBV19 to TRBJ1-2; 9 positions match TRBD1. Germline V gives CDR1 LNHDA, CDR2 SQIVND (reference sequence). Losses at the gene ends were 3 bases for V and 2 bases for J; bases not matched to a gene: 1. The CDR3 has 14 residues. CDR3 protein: CASSIDRGNYGYTF. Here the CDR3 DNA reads TGTGCCAGTAGTATCGACAGGGGGAACTATGGCTACACCTTC.

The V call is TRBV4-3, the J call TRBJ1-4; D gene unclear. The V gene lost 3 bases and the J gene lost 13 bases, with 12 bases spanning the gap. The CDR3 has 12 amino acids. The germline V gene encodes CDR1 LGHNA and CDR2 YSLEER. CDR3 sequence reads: CASSQETGRLFF. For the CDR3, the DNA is TGCGCCAGCAGCCAGGAGACCGGGAGACTGTTTTTT.

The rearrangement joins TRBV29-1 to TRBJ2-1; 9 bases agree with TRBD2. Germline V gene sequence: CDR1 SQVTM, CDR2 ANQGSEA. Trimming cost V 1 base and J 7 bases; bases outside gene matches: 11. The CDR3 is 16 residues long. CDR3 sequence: CSVEAVAGAAENEQFF. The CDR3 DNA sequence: TGCAGCGTTGAAGCGGTAGCGGGAGCCGCGGAGAATGAGCAGTTCTTC.

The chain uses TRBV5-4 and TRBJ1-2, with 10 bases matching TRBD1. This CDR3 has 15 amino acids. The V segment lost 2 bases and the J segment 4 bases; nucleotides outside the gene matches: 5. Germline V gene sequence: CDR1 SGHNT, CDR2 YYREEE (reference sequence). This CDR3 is CASSFLTGGGYGYTF. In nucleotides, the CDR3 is TGTGCCAGCAGCTTTTTGACAGGGGGCGGCTATGGCTACACCTTC.

CDR3 sequence: CASSLSDNSPLHF. Written as DNA, the CDR3 is TGTGCCAGCAGCTTATCGGATAATTCACCCCTCCACTTT. This chain uses TRBV11-2 with TRBJ1-6; D is ambiguous. V lost 2 bases, J lost 5 bases, and 4 bases lay in between. Germline lookup yields CDR1 SGHAT and CDR2 FQNNGV. The CDR3 consists of 13 residues.

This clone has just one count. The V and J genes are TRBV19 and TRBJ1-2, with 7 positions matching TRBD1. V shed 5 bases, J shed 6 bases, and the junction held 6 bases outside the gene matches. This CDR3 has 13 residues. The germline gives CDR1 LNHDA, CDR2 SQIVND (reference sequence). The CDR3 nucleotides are TGTGCCAGTAGTCTAGCCGACAGGGATGGCTACACCTTC. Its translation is CASSLADRDGYTF.

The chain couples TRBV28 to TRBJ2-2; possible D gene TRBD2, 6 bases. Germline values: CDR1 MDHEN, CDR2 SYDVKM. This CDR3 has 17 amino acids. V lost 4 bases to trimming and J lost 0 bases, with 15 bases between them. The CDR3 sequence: CASSSAGPSSNTGELFF. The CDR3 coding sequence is TGTGCCAGCAGTTCAGCGGGCCCCAGCTCGAACACCGGGGAGCTGTTTTTT.

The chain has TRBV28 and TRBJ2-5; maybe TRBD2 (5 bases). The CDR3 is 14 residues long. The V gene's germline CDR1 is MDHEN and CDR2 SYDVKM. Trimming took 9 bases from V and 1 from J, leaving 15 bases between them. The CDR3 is CASVNRRSQETQYF. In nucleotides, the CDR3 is TGTGCCAGTGTAAACCGGAGGTCCCAAGAGACCCAGTACTTC.

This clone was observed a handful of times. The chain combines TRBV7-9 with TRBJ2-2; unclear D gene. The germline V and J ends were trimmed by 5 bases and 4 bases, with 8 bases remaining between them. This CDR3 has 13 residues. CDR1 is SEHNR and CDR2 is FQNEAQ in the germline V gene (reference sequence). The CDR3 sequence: CASSRRVTGELFF. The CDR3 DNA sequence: TGTGCCAGCAGCCGACGGGTCACCGGGGAGCTGTTTTTT. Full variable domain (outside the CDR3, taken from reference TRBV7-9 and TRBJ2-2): DTGVSQNPRHKITKRGQNVTFRCDPISEHNRLYWYRQTLGQGPEFLTYFQNEAQLEKSRLLSDRFSAERPKGSFSTLEIQRTEQGDSAMYLCASSRRVTGELFFGEGSRLTVL.

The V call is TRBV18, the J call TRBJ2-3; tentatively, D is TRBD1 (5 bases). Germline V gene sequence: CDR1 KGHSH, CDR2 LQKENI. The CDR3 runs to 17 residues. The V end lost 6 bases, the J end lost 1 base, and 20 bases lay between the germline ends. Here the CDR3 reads CASSDTWIEGGTDTQYF. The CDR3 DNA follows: TGTGCCAGCTCCGATACGTGGATCGAAGGGGGCACAGATACGCAGTATTTT.

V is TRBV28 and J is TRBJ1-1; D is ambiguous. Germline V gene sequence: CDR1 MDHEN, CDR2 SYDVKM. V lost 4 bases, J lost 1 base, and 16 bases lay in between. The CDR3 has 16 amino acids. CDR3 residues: CASSYHIVTQNTEAFF. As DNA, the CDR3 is TGTGCCAGCAGTTACCATATCGTAACACAGAACACTGAAGCTTTCTTT.

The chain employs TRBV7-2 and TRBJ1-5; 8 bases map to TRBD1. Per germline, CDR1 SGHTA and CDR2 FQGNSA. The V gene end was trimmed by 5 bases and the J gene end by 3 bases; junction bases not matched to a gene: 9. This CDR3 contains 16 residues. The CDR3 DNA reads TGTGCCAGCAGCCTATCGACAGGGGCGGCCAATCAGCCCCAGCATTTT. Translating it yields CASSLSTGAANQPQHF. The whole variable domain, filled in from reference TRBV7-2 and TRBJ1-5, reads GAGVSQSPSNKVTEKGKDVELRCDPISGHTALYWYRQSLGQGLEFLIYFQGNSAPDKSGLPSDRFSAERTGGSVSTLTIQRTQQEDSAVYLCASSLSTGAANQPQHFGDGTRLSIL.

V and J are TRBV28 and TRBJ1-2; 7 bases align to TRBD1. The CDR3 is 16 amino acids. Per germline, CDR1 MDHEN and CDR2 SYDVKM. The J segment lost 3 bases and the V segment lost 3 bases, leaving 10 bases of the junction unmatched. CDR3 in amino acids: CASSLVGTAIYYGYTF. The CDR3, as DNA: TGTGCCAGCAGTTTGGTCGGGACAGCGATCTACTATGGCTACACCTTC.

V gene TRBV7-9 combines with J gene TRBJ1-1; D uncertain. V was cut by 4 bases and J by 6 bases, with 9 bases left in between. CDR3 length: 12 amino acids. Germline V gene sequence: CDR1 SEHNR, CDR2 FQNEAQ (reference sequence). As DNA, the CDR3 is TGTGCCAGCAGCTACTTGTCCGCTGAAGCTTTCTTT. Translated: CASSYLSAEAFF.

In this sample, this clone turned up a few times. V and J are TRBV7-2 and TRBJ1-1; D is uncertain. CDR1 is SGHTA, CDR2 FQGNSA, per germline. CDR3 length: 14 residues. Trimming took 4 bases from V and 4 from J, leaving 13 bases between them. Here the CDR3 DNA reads TGTGCCAGCAGCTCTCAATCCGGGGTCACTGAAGCTTTCTTT. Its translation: CASSSQSGVTEAFF.

CDR3 nucleotides: TGCGCCAGCAGCCAAGATCCGGACGGGGATGAGCAGTTCTTC. Translating it yields CASSQDPDGDEQFF. The chain uses TRBV4-1 and TRBJ2-1, with TRBD2 as a possible D gene (5 bases). Looked up from germline, CDR1 is MGHRA and CDR2 is YSYEKL. Trimming took 0 bases from V and 8 from J, leaving 11 bases between them. The CDR3 has 14 amino acids.

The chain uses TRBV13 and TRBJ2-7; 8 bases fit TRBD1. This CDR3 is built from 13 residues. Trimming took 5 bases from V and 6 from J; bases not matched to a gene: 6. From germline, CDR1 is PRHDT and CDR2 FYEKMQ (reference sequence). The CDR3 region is CASSAGQGGEQYF. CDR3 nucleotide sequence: TGTGCCAGCAGCGCTGGACAGGGAGGCGAGCAGTACTTC.

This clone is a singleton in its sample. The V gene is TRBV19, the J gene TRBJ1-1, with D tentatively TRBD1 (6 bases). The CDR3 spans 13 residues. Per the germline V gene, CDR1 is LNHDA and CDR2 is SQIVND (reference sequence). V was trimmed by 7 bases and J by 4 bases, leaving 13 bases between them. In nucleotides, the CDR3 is TGTGCCAGTACTTACAGGGTAAGCACTGAAGCTTTCTTT. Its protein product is CASTYRVSTEAFF.

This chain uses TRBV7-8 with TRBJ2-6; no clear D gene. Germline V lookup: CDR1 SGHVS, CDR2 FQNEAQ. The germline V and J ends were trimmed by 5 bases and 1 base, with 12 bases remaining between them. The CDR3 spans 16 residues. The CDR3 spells CASSKLQVSGANVLTF. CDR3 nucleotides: TGTGCCAGCAGCAAACTTCAGGTTTCTGGGGCCAACGTCCTGACTTTC.

CDR3 DNA sequence: TGCGCCAGCAGCCAAGAACCATACATAGCCTCTGGAAACACCATATATTTT. This translates into CASSQEPYIASGNTIYF. The J gene is TRBJ1-3, the V gene TRBV4-3; D is ambiguous. The CDR3 has 17 amino acids. Per germline, CDR1 LGHNA and CDR2 YSLEER. V was trimmed by 0 bases and J by 0 bases, leaving 12 bases between them.

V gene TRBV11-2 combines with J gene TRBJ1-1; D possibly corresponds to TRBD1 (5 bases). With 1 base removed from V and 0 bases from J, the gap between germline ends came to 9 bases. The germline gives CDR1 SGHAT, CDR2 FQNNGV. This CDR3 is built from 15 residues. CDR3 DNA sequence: TGTGCCAGCAGCTTAGCAGGGCAGTTGAACACTGAAGCTTTCTTT. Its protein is CASSLAGQLNTEAFF. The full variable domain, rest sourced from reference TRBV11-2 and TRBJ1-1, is EAGVAQSPRYKIIEKRQSVAFWCNPISGHATLYWYQQILGQGPKLLIQFQNNGVVDDSQLPKDRFSAERLKGVDSTLKIQPAKLEDSAVYLCASSLAGQLNTEAFFGQGTRLTVV.

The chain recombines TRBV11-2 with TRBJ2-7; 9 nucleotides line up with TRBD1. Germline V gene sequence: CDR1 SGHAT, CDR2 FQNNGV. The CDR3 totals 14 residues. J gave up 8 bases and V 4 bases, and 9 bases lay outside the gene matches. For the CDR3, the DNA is TGTGCCAGCAGCTCATCCCTCGGGACAGGGAAGCAGTACTTC. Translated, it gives CASSSSLGTGKQYF. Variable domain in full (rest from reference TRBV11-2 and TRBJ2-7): EAGVAQSPRYKIIEKRQSVAFWCNPISGHATLYWYQQILGQGPKLLIQFQNNGVVDDSQLPKDRFSAERLKGVDSTLKIQPAKLEDSAVYLCASSSSLGTGKQYFGPGTRLTVT.

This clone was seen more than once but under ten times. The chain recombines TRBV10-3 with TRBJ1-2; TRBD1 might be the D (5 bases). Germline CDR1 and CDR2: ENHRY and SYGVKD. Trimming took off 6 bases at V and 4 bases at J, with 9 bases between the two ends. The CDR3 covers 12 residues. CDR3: CAIRSDSYGYTF. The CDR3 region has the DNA TGTGCCATCAGATCAGACAGCTATGGCTACACCTTC.

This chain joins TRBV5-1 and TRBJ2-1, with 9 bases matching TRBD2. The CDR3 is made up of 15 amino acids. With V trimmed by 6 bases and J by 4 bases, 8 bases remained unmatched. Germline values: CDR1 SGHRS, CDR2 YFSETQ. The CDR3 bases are TGCGCCAGCACCTCGGGACTAGCTCTGTACAATGAGCAGTTCTTC. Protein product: CASTSGLALYNEQFF.

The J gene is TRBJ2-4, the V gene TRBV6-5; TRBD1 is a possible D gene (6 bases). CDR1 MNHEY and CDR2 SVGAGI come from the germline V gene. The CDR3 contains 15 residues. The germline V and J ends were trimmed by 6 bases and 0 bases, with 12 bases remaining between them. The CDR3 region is CASRTTGIAKNIQYF. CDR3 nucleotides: TGTGCCAGCAGAACCACAGGGATAGCCAAAAACATTCAGTACTTC.

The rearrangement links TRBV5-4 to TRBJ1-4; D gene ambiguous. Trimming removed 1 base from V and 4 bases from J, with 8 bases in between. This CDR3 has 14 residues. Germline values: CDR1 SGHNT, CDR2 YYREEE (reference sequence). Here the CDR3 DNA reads TGTGCCAGCAGCTTGTGGCAAGTTAATGAAAAACTGTTTTTT. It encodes CASSLWQVNEKLFF.

CDR3 DNA: TGTGCCAGCAGTTTACGGTCACAGGGAGCTATGAACACTGAAGCTTTCTTT. Amino acid sequence: CASSLRSQGAMNTEAFF. The rearrangement uses TRBV27 and TRBJ1-1, with D maybe TRBD1 (6 bases). The CDR3 consists of 17 residues. Per germline, CDR1 MNHEY and CDR2 SMNVEV (reference sequence). The V and J ends lost 2 bases and 0 bases respectively, with 16 bases between them.

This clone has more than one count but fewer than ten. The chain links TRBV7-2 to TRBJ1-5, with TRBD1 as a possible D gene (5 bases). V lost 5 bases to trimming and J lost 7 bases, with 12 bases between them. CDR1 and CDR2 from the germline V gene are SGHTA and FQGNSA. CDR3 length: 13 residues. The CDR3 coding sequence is TGTGCCAGCAGCCAAACGGGGGGACAGCCCCAGCATTTT. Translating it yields CASSQTGGQPQHF.

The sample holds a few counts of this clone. The CDR3 coding sequence is TGTGCCACCAGCAGAGGGAGTAATCAGCCCCAGCATTTT. This encodes CATSRGSNQPQHF. This chain joins TRBV15 and TRBJ1-5, with unresolved D. Trimming took off 1 base at V and 4 bases at J, with 5 bases between the two ends. The length of the CDR3 is 13 residues. From germline, CDR1 is LNHNV and CDR2 YYDKDF (reference sequence).

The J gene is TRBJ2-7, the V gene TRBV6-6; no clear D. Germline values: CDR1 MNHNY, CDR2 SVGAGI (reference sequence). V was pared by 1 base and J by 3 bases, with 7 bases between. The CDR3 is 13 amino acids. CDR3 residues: CASSYYTDYEQYF. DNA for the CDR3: TGTGCCAGCAGTTACTACACAGACTACGAGCAGTACTTC.